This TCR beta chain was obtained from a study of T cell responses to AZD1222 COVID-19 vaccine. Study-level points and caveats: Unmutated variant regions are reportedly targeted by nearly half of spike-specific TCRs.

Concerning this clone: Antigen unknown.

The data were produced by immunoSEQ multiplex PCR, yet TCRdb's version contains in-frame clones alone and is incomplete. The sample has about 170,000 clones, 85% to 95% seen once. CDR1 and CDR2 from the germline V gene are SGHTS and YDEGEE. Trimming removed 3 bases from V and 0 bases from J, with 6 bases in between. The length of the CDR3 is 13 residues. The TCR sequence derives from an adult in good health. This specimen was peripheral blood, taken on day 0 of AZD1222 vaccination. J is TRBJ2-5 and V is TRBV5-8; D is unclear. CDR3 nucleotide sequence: TGTGCCAGCAGCTCAGCGTACCAAGAGACCCAGTACTTC. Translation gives CASSSAYQETQYF.